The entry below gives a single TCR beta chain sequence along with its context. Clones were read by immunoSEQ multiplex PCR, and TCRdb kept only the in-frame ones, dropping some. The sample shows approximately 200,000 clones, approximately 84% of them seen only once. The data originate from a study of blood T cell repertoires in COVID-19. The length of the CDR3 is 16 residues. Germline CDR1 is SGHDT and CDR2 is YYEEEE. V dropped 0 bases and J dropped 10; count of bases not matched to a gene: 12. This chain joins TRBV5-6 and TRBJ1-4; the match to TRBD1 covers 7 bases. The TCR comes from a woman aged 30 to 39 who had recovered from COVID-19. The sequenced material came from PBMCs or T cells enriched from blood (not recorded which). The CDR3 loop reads CASSLGTQGHRGKLFF. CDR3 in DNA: TGTGCCAGCAGCTTGGGGACCCAGGGGCACAGGGGAAAACTGTTTTTT.